This T cell receptor beta chain was found in a study of shared clonotypes between healthy human individuals. Study details: CD4 naive cells filled three plates per donor, CD4 memory three, CD8 naive two and CD8 memory one. Whole-study results and caveats: Only blood underwent sampling, and tissue repertoires likely differ.

The V gene's germline CDR1 is SGHRS and CDR2 YFSETQ. The CDR3 runs 15 residues. Trimming took 4 bases from V and 0 from J; bases not matched to a gene: 6. Clones were read by immunoSEQ multiplex PCR, and TCRdb kept only the in-frame ones, dropping some. The repertoire consists of some 2,500,000 clones, with around 90% occurring once and the leading ten covering around 0.4%. Among the donors, all were Caucasian adults who lived in Nashville, Tennessee. To note about this clone: The target antigen is unknown. Other DNA variants within this sample encode the same CDR3.

The receptor comes from a man aged 18-30 years in good health. Some clones in this sample may be carry-over from other donors' samples. This chain connects TRBV5-1 to TRBJ2-7; 8 bases align to TRBD1. What was sequenced was naive CD4+ T cells from PBMCs. The subset here: CD45RA+ positively selected. The CDR3 DNA follows: TGCGCCAGCAGCCCGACCGGGACAGGCTCCTACGAGCAGTACTTC. This encodes CASSPTGTGSYEQYF. The entire variable domain, with the rest obtained from reference TRBV5-1 and TRBJ2-7, is as follows: KAGVTQTPRYLIKTRGQQVTLSCSPISGHRSVSWYQQTPGQGLQFLFEYFSETQRNKGNFPGRFSGRQFSNSRSEMNVSTLELGDSALYLCASSPTGTGSYEQYFGPGTRLTVT.